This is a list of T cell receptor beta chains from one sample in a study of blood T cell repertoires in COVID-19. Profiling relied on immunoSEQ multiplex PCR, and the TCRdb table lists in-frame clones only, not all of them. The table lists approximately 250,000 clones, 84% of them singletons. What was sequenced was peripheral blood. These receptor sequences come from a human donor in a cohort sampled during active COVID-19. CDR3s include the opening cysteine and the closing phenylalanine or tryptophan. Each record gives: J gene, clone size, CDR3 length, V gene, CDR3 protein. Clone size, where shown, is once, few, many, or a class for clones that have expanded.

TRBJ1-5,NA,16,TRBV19,CASSPTDRDSNQPQHF
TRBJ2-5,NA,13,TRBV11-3,CASSQGPGETQYF
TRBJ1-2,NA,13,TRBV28,CASSWDRYYGYTF
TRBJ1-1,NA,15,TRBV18,CASSPRQGVITEAFF
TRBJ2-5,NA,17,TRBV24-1,CATSGFLAGPPQETQYF
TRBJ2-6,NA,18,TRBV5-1,CASSIGLVGSPGANVLTF
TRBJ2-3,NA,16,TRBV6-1,CASSEQKSGLAGTQYF
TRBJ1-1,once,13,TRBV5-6,CASKEQGSTEAFF
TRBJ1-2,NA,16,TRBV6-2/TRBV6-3,CASSTSLSGQGDGYTF
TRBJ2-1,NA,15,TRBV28,CASSSVQGIGNEQFF
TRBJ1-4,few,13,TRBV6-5,CASSWTGDEKLFF
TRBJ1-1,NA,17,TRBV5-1,CASTPGAGGLLGTEAFF
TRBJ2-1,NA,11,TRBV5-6,CASSLSIEQFF
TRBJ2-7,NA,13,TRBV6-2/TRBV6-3,CASSTRDFYEQYF
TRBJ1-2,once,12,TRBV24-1,CATRDCSAYHFF
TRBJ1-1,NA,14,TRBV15,CATSRDGWTAEAFF
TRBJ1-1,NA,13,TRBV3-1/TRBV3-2,CASSPLRGTEAFF
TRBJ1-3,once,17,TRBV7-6,CASSLDRGVESGNTIYF
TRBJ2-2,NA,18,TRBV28,CASSPVGRGRGSTGELFF
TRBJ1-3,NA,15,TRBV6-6,CASSYYGSSGNTIYF
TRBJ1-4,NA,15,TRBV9,CASSPTGTVSEKLFF
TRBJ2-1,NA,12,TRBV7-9,CASSGQGNEQFF
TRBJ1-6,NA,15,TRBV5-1,CASSLYQGTNSPLHF
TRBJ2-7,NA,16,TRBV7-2,CASSLVGTGDPYEQYF
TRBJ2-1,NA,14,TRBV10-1,CASSDVNRDHEQFF
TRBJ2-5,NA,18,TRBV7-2,CASSLALIAGGSQETQYF
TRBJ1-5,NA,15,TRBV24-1,CATSDGQGPNQPQHF
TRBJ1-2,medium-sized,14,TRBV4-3,CASSQGGLGYGYTF
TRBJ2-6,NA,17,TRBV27,CASSAGTGGSGANVLTF
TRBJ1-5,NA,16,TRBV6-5,CASSYRTGGSNQPQHF
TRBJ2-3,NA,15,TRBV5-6,CASSLVLAGTDTQYF
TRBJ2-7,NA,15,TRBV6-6,CASSSGGPSSYEQYF
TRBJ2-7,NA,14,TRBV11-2,CASSTGQGSVEQYF
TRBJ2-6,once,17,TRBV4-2,CASSQDWQASGANVLTF
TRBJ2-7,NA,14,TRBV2,CASRVRLAGGEQYF
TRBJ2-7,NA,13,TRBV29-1,CSVEGDRFGEQYF
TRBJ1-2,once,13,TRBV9,CASSVSGEYGYTF
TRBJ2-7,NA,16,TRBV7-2,CASSLAPSGVPYEQYF
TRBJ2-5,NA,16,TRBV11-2,CASSLGASGNQETQYF
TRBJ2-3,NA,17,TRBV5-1,CASSHRGQGFPPDTQYF
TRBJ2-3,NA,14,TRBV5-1,CASSVRTGEDTQYF